This record concerns one TCR beta chain sequence. Its target is not known. Using viral peptide pools, the ViraFEST assay grew out antigen-specific CD4+ T cells prior to sequencing. Cells that had been cultured for 10 days were the source of isolated CD4+ T cells. The person was diagnosed with PCR-confirmed SARS-CoV-2 infection between March and December 2020. The sample is drawn from a study of vaccination effects on CD4 cells after COVID-19. TCRdb's copy holds only in-frame clones and misses some; the assay was immunoSEQ multiplex PCR. The sample holds around 30,000 clones; roughly 71% are singletons and the top ten take roughly a sixth. Between the trimmed V and J ends, which lost 2 bases and 2 bases, there was a span of 4 bases. The germline V gene has CDR1 ENHRY and CDR2 SYGVKD. The length of the CDR3 is 13 residues. Study-wide findings and caveats: Clones of infection and vaccine origin contracted markedly late after vaccination.

This chain uses TRBV10-3 with TRBJ1-3, with D unresolved. The receptor comes from a human donor who had a prior SARS-CoV-2 infection. Sequences were derived from CD4+ T cells from PBMCs cultured with SARS-CoV-2 spike peptides, sampled before COVID-19 vaccination. The CDR3 loop reads CAISEQTGNTIYF. The CDR3, as DNA: TGTGCCATCAGTGAGCAGACTGGAAACACCATATATTTT.